The sequence of this TCR beta chain was determined in a study of a mutant IDH1 vaccine in newly diagnosed glioma. Study background: Eight vaccine injections were given to patients in weeks 1, 3, 5, 7, 11, 15, 19 and 23. Treated patients showed a male proportion of roughly 62%, a female proportion of approximately 38%, and a mean age of approximately 40 years. Radiotherapy, temozolomide, or both had been given previously, and both were given to most.

The time point: week 23, last vaccination. A 20-mer mutant IDH1 peptide at 300 ug was injected subcutaneously with topical imiquimod. The CDR3 totals 14 residues. The germline V gene has CDR1 SGHTA and CDR2 FQGNSA. Trimming left V 5 bases short and J 11 bases short, with 21 bases between. Broader study findings: Among patients, roughly 93% showed immune responses induced by the vaccine.

This clone has a single count. The antigen remains undetermined. Data came from immunoSEQ multiplex PCR; TCRdb stores just in-frame clones and leaves some out. The sample holds approximately 43,000 clones, 78% seen once. The receptor's source is a woman in her thirties or forties with glioma. Some clones in this sample may be carry-over from other donors' samples. The sample here was PBMCs, taken from a glioma patient whose treatment included an IDH1 peptide vaccine. This chain links TRBV7-2 with TRBJ1-1, with no clear D. In nucleotides, the CDR3 is TGTGCCAGCAGCCAAAGCAGCGGGGTGACACCGGCTTTCTTT. This sequence encodes CASSQSSGVTPAFF.